This entry concerns a single T cell receptor beta chain. Its matching antigen is unknown. Trimming took 5 bases from V and 7 from J, leaving 14 bases between them. Germline CDR1 reads SQVTM; CDR2 reads ANQGSEA. The CDR3 covers 12 residues. TCRdb's copy holds only in-frame clones and misses some; the assay was immunoSEQ multiplex PCR. The sample includes 11,000 to 15,000 clones, over 70% of them seen just once. This entry is derived from a study of OX40 agonist ivuxolimab in advanced cancers. Study background: There were three patients with partial responses, one having hepatocellular carcinoma and two cutaneous melanoma.

Overall study findings and caveats: Which antigen the expanded peripheral T cells recognized is unknown. Nonresponders, in some cases, also had low normalized T-cell clonal expansion.

The sample consisted of CD4+ or CD8+ T cells sorted from blood, taken in a trial of the OX40 agonist ivuxolimab. The TCR originated in an adult with an advanced solid tumor such as melanoma, head and neck, liver or kidney cancer. V usage is TRBV29-1 and J usage is TRBJ2-5; tentatively, D is TRBD2 (6 bases). CDR3 in DNA: TGCAGCGTTCGCGGAGAGGGAGGGACCCAGTACTTC. Its protein product is CSVRGEGGTQYF.